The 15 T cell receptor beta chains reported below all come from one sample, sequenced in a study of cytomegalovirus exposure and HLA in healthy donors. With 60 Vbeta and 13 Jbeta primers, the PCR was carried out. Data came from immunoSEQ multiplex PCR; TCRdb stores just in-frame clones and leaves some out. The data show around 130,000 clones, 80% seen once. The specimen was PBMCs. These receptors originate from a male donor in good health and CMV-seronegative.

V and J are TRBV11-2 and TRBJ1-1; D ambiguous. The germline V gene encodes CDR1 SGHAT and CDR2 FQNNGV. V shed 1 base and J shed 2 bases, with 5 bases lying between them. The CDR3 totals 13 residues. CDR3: CASSLGTNTEAFF. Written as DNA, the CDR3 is TGTGCCAGCAGCTTAGGAACAAACACTGAAGCTTTCTTT.

CDR3 amino acids: CASSVVSEGVGEAFF. In DNA form, the CDR3 reads TGTGCCAGCAGCGTAGTCTCCGAGGGTGTGGGTGAAGCTTTCTTT. The gene calls are TRBV9 and TRBJ1-1, with D unresolved. Per the germline V gene, CDR1 is SGDLS and CDR2 is YYNGEE. V lost 0 bases to trimming and J lost 7 bases, with 16 bases between them. The CDR3 spans 15 residues.

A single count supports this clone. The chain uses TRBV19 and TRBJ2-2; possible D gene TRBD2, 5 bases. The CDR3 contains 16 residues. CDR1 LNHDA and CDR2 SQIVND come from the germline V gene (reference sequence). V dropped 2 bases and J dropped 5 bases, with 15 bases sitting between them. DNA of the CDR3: TGTGCCAGTAGTATAAACCTGGGCCCGGGGACCGGGGAGCTGTTTTTT. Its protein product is CASSINLGPGTGELFF.

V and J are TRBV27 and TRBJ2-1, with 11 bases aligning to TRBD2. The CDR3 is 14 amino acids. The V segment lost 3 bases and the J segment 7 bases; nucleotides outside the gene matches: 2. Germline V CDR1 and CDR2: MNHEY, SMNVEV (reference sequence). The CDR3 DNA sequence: TGTGCCAGCAGTTTCACTAGCGGGGGTAATGAGCAGTTCTTC. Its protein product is CASSFTSGGNEQFF.

The chain's CDR3 is CAISESGSIYEQYF. CDR3 bases: TGTGCCATCAGTGAGTCGGGCAGCATCTACGAGCAGTACTTC. The chain has TRBV10-3 and TRBJ2-7; D not resolved. Per the germline V gene, CDR1 is ENHRY and CDR2 is SYGVKD. The germline V and J ends were trimmed by 0 bases and 3 bases, with 9 bases remaining between them. There are 14 residues in the CDR3.

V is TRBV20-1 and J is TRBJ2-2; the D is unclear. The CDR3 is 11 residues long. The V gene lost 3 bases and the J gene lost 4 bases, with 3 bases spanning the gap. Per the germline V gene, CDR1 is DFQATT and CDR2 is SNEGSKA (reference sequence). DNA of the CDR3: TGCAGTGCTAGTCGCACCGGGGAGCTGTTTTTT. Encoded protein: CSASRTGELFF.

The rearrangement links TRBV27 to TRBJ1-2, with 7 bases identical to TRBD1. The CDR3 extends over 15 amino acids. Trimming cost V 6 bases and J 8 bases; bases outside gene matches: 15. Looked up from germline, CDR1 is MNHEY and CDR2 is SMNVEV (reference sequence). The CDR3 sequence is CASRSTGVPSGGYTF. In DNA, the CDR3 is TGTGCCAGCAGAAGTACAGGGGTCCCCTCGGGGGGCTACACCTTC.

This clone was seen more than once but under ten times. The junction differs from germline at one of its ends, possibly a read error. CDR3 protein: CASSQGGLLLAKNSQYF. CDR3 nucleotide sequence: TGTGCCAGCAGCCAGGGGGGACTCCTCCTAGCCAAAAACAGTCAGTACTTC. This rearrangement joins TRBV14 to TRBJ2-4, with a tentative D call TRBD2 (6 bases). CDR1 SGHDN and CDR2 FVKESK come from the germline V gene. There are 17 residues in the CDR3.

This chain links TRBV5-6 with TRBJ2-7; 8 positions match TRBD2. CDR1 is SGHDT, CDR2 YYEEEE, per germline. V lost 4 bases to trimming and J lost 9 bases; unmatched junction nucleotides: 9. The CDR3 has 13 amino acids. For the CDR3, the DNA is TGTGCCAGCAGCCGGGAGGGGGGCGCAATGCAGTACTTC. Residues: CASSREGGAMQYF.

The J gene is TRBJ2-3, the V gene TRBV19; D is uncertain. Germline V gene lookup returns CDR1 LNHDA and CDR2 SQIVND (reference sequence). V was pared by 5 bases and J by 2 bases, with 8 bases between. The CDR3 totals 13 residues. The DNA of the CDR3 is TGTGCCAGTAGTTTCGACACCACAGATACGCAGTATTTT. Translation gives CASSFDTTDTQYF.

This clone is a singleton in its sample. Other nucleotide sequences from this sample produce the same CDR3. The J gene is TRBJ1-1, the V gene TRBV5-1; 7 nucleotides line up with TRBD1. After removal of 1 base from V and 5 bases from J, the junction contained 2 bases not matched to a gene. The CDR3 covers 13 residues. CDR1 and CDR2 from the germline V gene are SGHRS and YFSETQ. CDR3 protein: CASSLTGATEAFF. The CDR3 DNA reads TGCGCCAGCAGCTTGACAGGGGCGACTGAAGCTTTCTTT.

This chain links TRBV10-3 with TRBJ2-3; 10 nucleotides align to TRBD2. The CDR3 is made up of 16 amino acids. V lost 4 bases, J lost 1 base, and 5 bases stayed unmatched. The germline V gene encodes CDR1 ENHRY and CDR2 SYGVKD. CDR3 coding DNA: TGTGCCATCAGTGGTGGACTAGCGGAACGCACAGATACGCAGTATTTT. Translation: CAISGGLAERTDTQYF.

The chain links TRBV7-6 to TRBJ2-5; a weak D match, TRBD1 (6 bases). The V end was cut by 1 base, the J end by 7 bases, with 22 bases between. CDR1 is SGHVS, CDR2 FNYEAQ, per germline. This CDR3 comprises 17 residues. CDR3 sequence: CASSLDRKRGYVLTQYF. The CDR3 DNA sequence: TGTGCCAGCAGCTTAGACAGGAAAAGGGGGTACGTCTTGACCCAGTACTTC.

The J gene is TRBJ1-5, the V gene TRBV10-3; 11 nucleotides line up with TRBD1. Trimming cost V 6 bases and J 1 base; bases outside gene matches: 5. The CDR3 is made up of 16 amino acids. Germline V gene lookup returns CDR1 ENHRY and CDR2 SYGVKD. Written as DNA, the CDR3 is TGTGCCATCAGCGCGGGGACAGGGGGGAGCAATCAGCCCCAGCATTTT. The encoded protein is CAISAGTGGSNQPQHF.

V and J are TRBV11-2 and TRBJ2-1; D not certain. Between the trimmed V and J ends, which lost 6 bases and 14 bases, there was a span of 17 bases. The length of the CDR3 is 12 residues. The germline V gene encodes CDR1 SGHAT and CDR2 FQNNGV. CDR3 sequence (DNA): TGTGCCAGCAGGGCAAGCCTCCCAGGTAAGTTCTTC. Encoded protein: CASRASLPGKFF.